The text below deals with one T cell receptor (beta chain). CDR3 length equals 15 residues. After removal of 5 bases from V and 5 bases from J, the junction contained 7 bases not matched to a gene. Germline lookup yields CDR1 SGHNT and CDR2 YYREEE (reference sequence). This specimen comes from a study of T cells in localized non-small cell lung cancer. Sequencing used immunoSEQ multiplex PCR; TCRdb keeps in-frame clones, though not all of them. The sample holds roughly 36,000 clones, 75% to 85% seen once. The input for sequencing was PBMCs, taken before any cancer treatment. V usage is TRBV5-4 and J usage is TRBJ2-5, with 12 bases aligning to TRBD2. The receptor was derived from a woman aged 35-70 years with stage II squamous cell lung carcinoma. The CDR3 DNA reads as TGTGCCAGCAGACCTAGCGGGGGGGCCCGGGAGACCCAGTACTTC. Encoded protein: CASRPSGGARETQYF.